The 32 T cell receptor beta chains presented below share a single source sample, sequenced in a study of blood T cell repertoires in COVID-19 (dated by TCRdb to the early 2020s). The library relied on the immunoSEQ multiplex PCR assay. TCRdb retrieved this table from immuneACCESS and kept in-frame rearrangements only. Not all clones are present; in checked studies, unresolved V genes account for under half, and no reason is known for the remainder. A total of some 130,000 clones appear in this sample, almost 80% of them only once. The ten largest make up approximately 11% of the sample. The source material was peripheral blood. The receptors stem from a man aged 55 to 70 who had recovered from COVID-19.

This chain connects TRBV30 to TRBJ1-2, with D possibly being TRBD1 (6 bases). The CDR3 sequence is 13 residues long. V was pared by 0 bases and J by 7 bases, with 12 bases between. Per the germline V gene, CDR1 is GTSNPN and CDR2 is SVGIG (reference sequence). The chain's CDR3 is CAWSVGGSGGYTF. The DNA of the CDR3 is TGTGCCTGGAGTGTAGGGGGATCGGGTGGCTACACCTTC.

V gene TRBV30 combines with J gene TRBJ1-1; D remains unclear. CDR1 and CDR2 from the germline V gene are GTSNPN and SVGIG (reference sequence). V was clipped by 0 bases and J by 4 bases, with 12 bases between them. This CDR3 is 14 amino acids long. CDR3 nucleotides: TGTGCCTGGAGTGTATGGCAGGCGAGCACTGAAGCTTTCTTT. Translated, it gives CAWSVWQASTEAFF.

This clone was counted a few times. The gene calls are TRBV9 and TRBJ1-3; D is perhaps TRBD1 (5 bases). The CDR3 is 16 residues long. V shed 0 bases and J shed 2 bases, with 12 bases lying between them. Germline lookup yields CDR1 SGDLS and CDR2 YYNGEE. CDR3 loop: CASSVAWGVAGNTIYF. As DNA, the CDR3 is TGTGCCAGCAGCGTAGCTTGGGGGGTAGCTGGAAACACCATATATTTT.

The J gene is TRBJ2-2, the V gene TRBV11-3, with TRBD1 matching 8 bases. Trimming at V came to 6 bases and at J to 2 bases, leaving 5 bases not matched to a gene. Germline CDR1 SGHNT, CDR2 YENEEA. The CDR3 is 15 residues long. CDR3 in amino acids: CASRMTGANTGELFF. CDR3 sequence (DNA): TGTGCCAGCAGGATGACAGGGGCTAACACCGGGGAGCTGTTTTTT.

This rearrangement joins TRBV14 to TRBJ2-7; 10 nucleotides line up with TRBD1. Trimming removed 8 bases from V and 4 bases from J; junction bases left unmatched: 5. The CDR3 totals 13 residues. Germline V lookup: CDR1 SGHDN, CDR2 FVKESK. The CDR3 DNA reads as TGTGCCAGCTCTCGGGACAGGGGTTACGAGCAGTACTTC. Its translation is CASSRDRGYEQYF.

V is TRBV18 and J is TRBJ1-3; D unresolved. The V end was cut by 3 bases, the J end by 0 bases, with 12 bases between. This CDR3 contains 16 residues. Germline V gene sequence: CDR1 KGHSH, CDR2 LQKENI. The chain's CDR3 is CASSPGLPNSGNTIYF. CDR3 bases: TGTGCCAGCTCACCTGGACTCCCCAACTCTGGAAACACCATATATTTT. The whole variable domain, remainder taken from reference TRBV18 and TRBJ1-3, is NAGVMQNPRHLVRRRGQEARLRCSPMKGHSHVYWYRQLPEEGLKFMVYLQKENIIDESGMPKERFSAEFPKEGPSILRIQQVVRGDSAAYFCASSPGLPNSGNTIYFGEGSWLTVV.

The rearrangement links TRBV7-2 to TRBJ2-7, with D maybe TRBD2 (7 bases). The CDR3 length is 15 residues. Germline V lookup: CDR1 SGHTA, CDR2 FQGNSA. V shed 5 bases and J shed 3 bases, with 17 bases lying between them. CDR3 nucleotides: TGTGCCAGCAGCCACGATCAAGGGGGGGTCTACGAGCAGTACTTC. This gives the protein CASSHDQGGVYEQYF.

J is TRBJ2-1 and V is TRBV18; 7 bases fit TRBD1. Germline V gene sequence: CDR1 KGHSH, CDR2 LQKENI. The length of the CDR3 is 15 residues. The J segment lost 6 bases and the V segment lost 2 bases, leaving 7 bases of the junction unmatched. The CDR3 is CASSPIWDSANEQFF. In DNA form, the CDR3 reads TGTGCCAGCTCACCAATCTGGGACAGCGCCAATGAGCAGTTCTTC.

The chain employs TRBV28 and TRBJ2-2, with a weak D call TRBD2 (5 bases). Trimming took 3 bases from V and 2 from J, leaving 13 bases between them. Germline V gene lookup returns CDR1 MDHEN and CDR2 SYDVKM. The CDR3 is 16 amino acids. The CDR3 here is CASSFLASLNTGELFF. The CDR3 nucleotides read TGTGCCAGCAGTTTCTTGGCTAGCCTCAACACCGGGGAGCTGTTTTTT.

V usage is TRBV18 and J usage is TRBJ1-1; no firm D call. Trimming took off 4 bases at V and 3 bases at J, with 9 bases between the two ends. The CDR3 contains 13 residues. CDR1 is KGHSH and CDR2 is LQKENI in the germline V gene. This CDR3 is CASSLARDTEAFF. DNA of the CDR3: TGTGCCAGCTCACTCGCCCGGGACACTGAAGCTTTCTTT. Filled out from reference TRBV18 and TRBJ1-1, the complete variable domain reads NAGVMQNPRHLVRRRGQEARLRCSPMKGHSHVYWYRQLPEEGLKFMVYLQKENIIDESGMPKERFSAEFPKEGPSILRIQQVVRGDSAAYFCASSLARDTEAFFGQGTRLTVV.

This chain's CDR3 is CASSQVGGSAYEQYF. In nucleotides, the CDR3 is TGTGCCAGCAGCCAAGTAGGCGGAAGTGCCTACGAGCAGTACTTC. This chain connects TRBV4-2 to TRBJ2-7; D gene uncertain. This CDR3 contains 15 residues. V was cut by 1 base and J by 2 bases, with 12 bases left in between. The germline V gene encodes CDR1 LGHNA and CDR2 YNFKEQ.

The J gene is TRBJ1-2, the V gene TRBV19, with D uncertain. The germline gives CDR1 LNHDA, CDR2 SQIVND (reference sequence). The V end lost 5 bases, the J end lost 3 bases, and 10 bases lay between the germline ends. The CDR3 runs 13 residues. The DNA for the CDR3 is TGTGCCAGTAGTCCGGAGAGCTACTATGGCTACACCTTC. It specifies CASSPESYYGYTF. Looking up the rest from reference TRBV19 and TRBJ1-2 gives the full variable domain: DGGITQSPKYLFRKEGQNVTLSCEQNLNHDAMYWYRQDPGQGLRLIYYSQIVNDFQKGDIAEGYSVSREKKESFPLTVTSAQKNPTAFYLCASSPESYYGYTFGSGTRLTVV.

This chain links TRBV6-5 with TRBJ1-1, with D possibly TRBD1 on 6 matching bases. Germline V lookup: CDR1 MNHEY, CDR2 SVGAGI. Trimming removed 5 bases from V and 2 bases from J, with 12 bases in between. The CDR3 is made up of 14 amino acids. In DNA, the CDR3 is TGTGCCAGCAGTCGGGGACACGAAAACACTGAAGCTTTCTTT. Translated, it gives CASSRGHENTEAFF.

V is TRBV14 and J is TRBJ2-3, with 8 bases matching TRBD2. Germline lookup yields CDR1 SGHDN and CDR2 FVKESK. V was clipped by 1 base and J by 0 bases; unmatched bases: 15. CDR3 length: 20 residues. The CDR3 nucleotides read TGTGCCAGCAGCCAAGTACTAGGGCTAGCGGGCTCTAGAAGCACAGATACGCAGTATTTT. The encoded protein is CASSQVLGLAGSRSTDTQYF.

The chain uses TRBV6-5 and TRBJ2-7; a possible D gene is TRBD2 (6 bases). The CDR3 spans 14 residues. V was cut by 6 bases and J by 2 bases, with 14 bases left in between. Germline V gene lookup returns CDR1 MNHEY and CDR2 SVGAGI. CDR3 nucleotides: TGTGCCAGCAGACGCCCGGCGGGACCCTACGAGCAGTACTTC. It translates to CASRRPAGPYEQYF.

The chain employs TRBV6-5 and TRBJ1-1; TRBD1 matches 9 bases. The CDR3 totals 14 residues. Germline V lookup: CDR1 MNHEY, CDR2 SVGAGI. With 4 bases clipped from V and 2 bases from J, the junction kept 2 bases outside the gene matches. Here the CDR3 DNA reads TGTGCCAGCAGTTTACAGGGGGCTAACACTGAAGCTTTCTTT. It encodes CASSLQGANTEAFF.

This chain joins TRBV7-2 and TRBJ2-7; 9 bases are shared with TRBD1. The CDR3 extends over 15 amino acids. Trimming took 4 bases from V and 1 from J; bases not matched to a gene: 5. Germline values: CDR1 SGHTA, CDR2 FQGNSA. The chain's CDR3 is CASSWPGQGSYEQYF. CDR3 nucleotide sequence: TGTGCCAGCAGCTGGCCGGGACAGGGATCCTACGAGCAGTACTTC.

The chain recombines TRBV28 with TRBJ1-1; TRBD1 matches at 8 bases. The CDR3 extends over 15 amino acids. Germline V gene sequence: CDR1 MDHEN, CDR2 SYDVKM. With V trimmed by 5 bases and J by 1 base, 6 bases remained unmatched. In nucleotides, the CDR3 is TGTGCCAGCAGTCTGACAGGGGATTGGAACACTGAAGCTTTCTTT. It encodes CASSLTGDWNTEAFF.

The V and J genes are TRBV12-5 and TRBJ2-2; TRBD1 matches at 8 bases. The CDR3 length is 16 residues. Germline CDR1 reads LGHNT; CDR2 reads FRNRAP. Trimming took 6 bases from V and 1 from J; bases not matched to a gene: 7. As DNA, the CDR3 is TGTGCTAGTGGGCCTCCGGGACAGGTGAACACCGGGGAGCTGTTTTTT. Its protein product is CASGPPGQVNTGELFF.

The V gene is TRBV5-5, the J gene TRBJ1-2; weak D call: TRBD1 (6 bases). The length of the CDR3 is 16 residues. Germline V gene data show CDR1 as SGHKS and CDR2 as YYEKEE (reference sequence). The V and J ends lost 4 bases and 4 bases respectively, with 20 bases between them. DNA of the CDR3: TGTGCCAGCAGCCCCGGGGTGGGGGGGCCTGGCTATGGCTACACCTTC. Translating gives CASSPGVGGPGYGYTF.

The rearrangement joins TRBV28 to TRBJ2-7; 11 bases fit TRBD2. V dropped 4 bases and J dropped 3; count of bases not matched to a gene: 14. Germline V lookup: CDR1 MDHEN, CDR2 SYDVKM. The CDR3 has 18 residues. This CDR3 is CASSSRPPLTSGSYEQYF. The CDR3 DNA is TGTGCCAGCAGTTCCCGCCCCCCCCTCACTAGCGGGAGCTACGAGCAGTACTTC.

The chain carries TRBV5-1 and TRBJ2-1; tentative D call: TRBD2 (5 bases). Germline lookup yields CDR1 SGHRS and CDR2 YFSETQ. This CDR3 comprises 14 residues. V was cut by 3 bases and J by 8 bases, with 15 bases left in between. In DNA form, the CDR3 reads TGCGCCAGCAGCTCCGGACTGCGGCGGGATGAGCAGTTCTTC. Translation: CASSSGLRRDEQFF.

This clone was observed a few times. The V gene is TRBV20-1, the J gene TRBJ2-7; D is perhaps TRBD2 (6 bases). Germline-derived CDR1 and CDR2 are DFQATT and SNEGSKA (reference sequence). The CDR3 length is 13 residues. Trimming removed 3 bases at V and 0 bases at J, with 9 bases between. The CDR3 sequence: CSASSGFSYEQYF. The CDR3 DNA follows: TGCAGTGCTAGTAGCGGATTCTCCTACGAGCAGTACTTC.

The chain recombines TRBV6-5 with TRBJ1-1; D gene ambiguous. This CDR3 contains 12 residues. The V and J ends lost 5 bases and 4 bases respectively, with 8 bases between them. Per the germline V gene, CDR1 is MNHEY and CDR2 is SVGAGI. CDR3 loop: CASSPSGTEAFF. DNA of the CDR3: TGTGCCAGCAGTCCCTCGGGCACTGAAGCTTTCTTT.

The genes are TRBV19 and TRBJ1-5; 7 bases align to TRBD1. J lost 5 bases, V lost 5 bases, and 9 bases had no gene match. The CDR3 covers 15 residues. The germline V gene encodes CDR1 LNHDA and CDR2 SQIVND (reference sequence). The CDR3 is CASSLGQGGYQPQHF. The CDR3 DNA is TGTGCCAGTAGTCTGGGGCAGGGGGGTTATCAGCCCCAGCATTTT.

This chain uses TRBV10-1 with TRBJ1-6; D is undetermined. In germline, CDR1 is WNHNN, CDR2 SYGVQD (reference sequence). Trimming cost V 10 bases and J 9 bases, with 7 bases left between them. The CDR3 is made up of 10 amino acids. The CDR3 spells CATLASPLHF. The CDR3 region has the DNA TGCGCCACCCTGGCTTCACCCCTCCACTTT.

In this sample, this clone turned up a few times. The chain carries TRBV10-3 and TRBJ1-2, with 7 bases that match TRBD1. Germline V lookup: CDR1 ENHRY, CDR2 SYGVKD. This CDR3 has 15 residues. Losses at the gene ends were 7 bases for V and 7 bases for J; bases not matched to a gene: 15. CDR3 amino acids: CAITDRTGRERGYTF. CDR3 sequence (DNA): TGTGCCATCACTGATAGGACAGGAAGGGAGCGTGGCTACACCTTC.

V is TRBV7-9 and J is TRBJ2-1, with D perhaps matching TRBD1 (6 bases). Looked up from germline, CDR1 is SEHNR and CDR2 is FQNEAQ (reference sequence). Deletions cut 3 bases from V and 6 bases from J, with 15 bases between. This CDR3 region has 15 residues. DNA for the CDR3: TGTGCCAGCAGCTTTCCTCAGGGGATGAGCAATGAGCAGTTCTTC. Translation: CASSFPQGMSNEQFF.

The V gene is TRBV4-3, the J gene TRBJ1-4; 7 bases align to TRBD1. This CDR3 spans 14 amino acids. Germline V gene lookup returns CDR1 LGHNA and CDR2 YSLEER. Trimming cost V 1 base and J 8 bases; bases outside gene matches: 4. CDR3 amino acids: CASSQGQGGEKLFF. For the CDR3, the DNA is TGCGCCAGCAGCCAAGGACAGGGCGGCGAAAAACTGTTTTTT.

The chain combines TRBV10-3 with TRBJ1-1, with D possibly TRBD1 on 5 matching bases. Germline CDR1 reads ENHRY; CDR2 reads SYGVKD. The CDR3 totals 14 residues. V lost 0 bases to trimming and J lost 5 bases, with 10 bases between them. The CDR3 sequence: CAISESGGETEAFF. DNA for the CDR3: TGTGCCATCAGTGAGTCGGGGGGGGAAACTGAAGCTTTCTTT.

Here the CDR3 reads CASSPQGAQGYTF. The CDR3 DNA sequence: TGTGCCAGTAGTCCACAGGGGGCGCAGGGCTACACCTTC. The rearrangement uses TRBV19 and TRBJ1-2; 9 nucleotides match TRBD1. Per the germline V gene, CDR1 is LNHDA and CDR2 is SQIVND (reference sequence). V dropped 5 bases and J dropped 8; count of bases not matched to a gene: 6. The CDR3 has 13 amino acids.

The chain carries TRBV7-9 and TRBJ2-5, with 8 bases identical to TRBD1. Germline V gene sequence: CDR1 SEHNR, CDR2 FQNEAQ (reference sequence). CDR3 length: 16 amino acids. The junction had 9 bases not matched to a gene; V was cut back by 1 base and J by 5 bases. In nucleotides, the CDR3 is TGTGCCAGCAGCTTAGGCTGGGGACAGGCGGGCGAGACCCAGTACTTC. Translated: CASSLGWGQAGETQYF.